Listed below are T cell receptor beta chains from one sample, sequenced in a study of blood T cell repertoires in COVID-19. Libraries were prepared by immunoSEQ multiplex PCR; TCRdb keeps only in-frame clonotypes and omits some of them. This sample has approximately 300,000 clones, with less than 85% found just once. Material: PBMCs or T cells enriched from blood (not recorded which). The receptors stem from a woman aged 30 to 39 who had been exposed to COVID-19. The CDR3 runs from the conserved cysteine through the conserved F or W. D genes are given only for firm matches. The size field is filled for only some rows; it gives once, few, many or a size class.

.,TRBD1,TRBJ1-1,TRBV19,TGTGCCAGTAGCCATTACAGGGGGCTCGCTCAGAACACTGAAGCTTTCTTT,CASSHYRGLAQNTEAFF
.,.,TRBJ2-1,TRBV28,TGTGCCACCGTCGGAGGGCCCTACAATGAGCAGTTCTTC,CATVGGPYNEQFF
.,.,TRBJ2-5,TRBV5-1,TGCGCCAGCAGCTTGGTGTTAGGCGGGGAGACCCAGTACTTC,CASSLVLGGETQYF
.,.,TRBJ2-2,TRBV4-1,TGCGCCAGCAGCCAAGATGGGGGCCTTCTAGCTACCGGGGAGCTGTTTTTT,CASSQDGGLLATGELFF
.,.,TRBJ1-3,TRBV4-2,TGTGCCAGCAGCCAGGGACTCACCCACAGCTCTGGAAACACCATATATTTT,CASSQGLTHSSGNTIYF
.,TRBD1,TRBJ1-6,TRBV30,TGTGCCTGGAGTGTAAAGGGACAGGGGAATTCACCCCTCCACTTT,CAWSVKGQGNSPLHF
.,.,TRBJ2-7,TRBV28,TGTGCCAGCAGGGACTACTACGAGCAGTACTTC,CASRDYYEQYF
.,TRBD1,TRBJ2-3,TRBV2,TGTGCCAGCAGGGGACAGGGAAGAGTCACAGATACGCAGTATTTT,CASRGQGRVTDTQYF
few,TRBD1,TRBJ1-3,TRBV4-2,TGTGCCAGCAGTCCTAACCGGGACAGGCAAAACACCATATATTTT,CASSPNRDRQNTIYF
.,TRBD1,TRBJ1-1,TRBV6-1,TGTGCCAGCAGTTATAACAGGGGGGCTTTCTTT,CASSYNRGAFF
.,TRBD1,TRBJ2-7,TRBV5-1,TGCGCCAGCAGCGTTAGGGGGACAGGGGGTCGCGAGCAGTACTTC,CASSVRGTGGREQYF
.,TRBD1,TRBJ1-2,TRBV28,TGTGCCAGCAGTCAAACAGGGGGCTATGGCTACACCTTC,CASSQTGGYGYTF
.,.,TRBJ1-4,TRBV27,TGTGCCAGCAGTTTTCACTCAACTAATGAAAAACTGTTTTTT,CASSFHSTNEKLFF
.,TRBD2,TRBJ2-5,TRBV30,TGTGCCTGGGGACTAGCGGGGGAACGACGGACCCAGTACTTC,CAWGLAGERRTQYF
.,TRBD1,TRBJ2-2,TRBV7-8,TGTGCCAGCAGCTCAGGGGGGAACACCGGGGAGCTGTTTTTT,CASSSGGNTGELFF
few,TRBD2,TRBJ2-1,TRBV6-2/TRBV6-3,TGTGCCAGCAGTTACGCGGGGGGATACAATGAGCAGTTCTTC,CASSYAGGYNEQFF
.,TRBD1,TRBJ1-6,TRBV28,TGTGCCAGCAGTTTGACAGGGGGTTCACCCCTCCACTTT,CASSLTGGSPLHF
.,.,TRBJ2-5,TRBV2,TGTGCCAGCTTGATTCGGGAGACCCAGTACTTC,CASLIRETQYF
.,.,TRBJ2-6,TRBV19,TGTGCCAGTAGTATCGTGGGAGCCACGTCTGGGGCCAACGTCCTGACTTTC,CASSIVGATSGANVLTF
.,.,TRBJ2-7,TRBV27,TGTGCCAGCAGTTGGAGGGCGACCTACGAGCAGTACTTC,CASSWRATYEQYF
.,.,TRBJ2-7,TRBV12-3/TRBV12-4,TGTGCCAGCAGTTTAGGCGGCCCCGGGCAGTACTTC,CASSLGGPGQYF
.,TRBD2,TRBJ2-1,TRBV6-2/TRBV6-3,TGTGCCAGCAGCCGAAGCGGGGGGGCTACAAGTGAGCAGTTCTTC,CASSRSGGATSEQFF
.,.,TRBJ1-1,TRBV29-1,TGCAGCGTTGCAGGGCACGAAAACACTGAAGCTTTCTTT,CSVAGHENTEAFF
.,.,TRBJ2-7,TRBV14,TGTGCCAGCAGCTTCGACAGCCGCTACGAGCAGTACTTC,CASSFDSRYEQYF
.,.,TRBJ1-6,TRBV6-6,TGTGCCAGCAGTTCGGCGGGAACCAGCTATAATTCACCCCTCCACTTT,CASSSAGTSYNSPLHF
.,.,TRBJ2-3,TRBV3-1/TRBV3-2,TGTGCCAGCAGCCAAGATCCCGGACAGACAGATACGCAGTATTTT,CASSQDPGQTDTQYF
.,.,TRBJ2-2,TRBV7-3,TGTGCCAGCAGCTTAAGTCAGGGGTCCGGGGAGCTGTTTTTT,CASSLSQGSGELFF
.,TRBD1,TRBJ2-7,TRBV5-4,TGTGCCAGCAGCTTGGGGGCAGGGGGCGCCGAGCAGTACTTC,CASSLGAGGAEQYF
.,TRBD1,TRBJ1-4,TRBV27,TGTGCCAGCAGTTTATCGGGGACAGGGAGCCTCGGAAAACTGTTTTTT,CASSLSGTGSLGKLFF
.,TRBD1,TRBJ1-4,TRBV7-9,TGTGCCAGCAGCTTCTCCCCGGGACAGCCTAATGAAAAACTGTTTTTT,CASSFSPGQPNEKLFF
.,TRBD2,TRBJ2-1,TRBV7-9,TGTGCCAGCAGCCCGGGACTAGCGGGAAATGAGCAGTTCTTC,CASSPGLAGNEQFF
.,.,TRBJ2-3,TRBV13,TGTGCCAGCAGCTTGGGGAGTACAGATACGCAGTATTTT,CASSLGSTDTQYF
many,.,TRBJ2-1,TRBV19,TGTGCCAGTAGTGTCCTCCCCAGCTCCTACAATGAGCAGTTCTTC,CASSVLPSSYNEQFF
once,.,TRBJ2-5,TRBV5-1,TGCGCCAGCAGTTATAGTTTGCAAGAGACCCAGTACTTC,CASSYSLQETQYF
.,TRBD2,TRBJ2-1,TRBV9,TGTGCCAGCGGGGTAGCGGGGGGCTCCTACAATGAGCAGTTCTTC,CASGVAGGSYNEQFF
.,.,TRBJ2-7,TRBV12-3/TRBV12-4,TGTGCCAGCAGTTTTCGTGACGAGCAGTACTTC,CASSFRDEQYF
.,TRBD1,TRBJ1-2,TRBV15,TGTGCCACCAGCATTGGGACAGGGGGTCCCTACTATGGCTACACCTTC,CATSIGTGGPYYGYTF
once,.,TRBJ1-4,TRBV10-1,TGCGCCAGCAGTGAGTCGAACCGAGGCAGCGCAACTAATGAAAAACTGTTTTTT,CASSESNRGSATNEKLFF
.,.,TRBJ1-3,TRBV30,TGTGCCTGGAGTGTGGGCCTACAGGGTCCTGGAAACACCATATATTTT,CAWSVGLQGPGNTIYF
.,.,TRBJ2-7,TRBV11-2,TGTGCCAGCAGCTCAGGGACACTAAAATTC,CASSSGTLKF
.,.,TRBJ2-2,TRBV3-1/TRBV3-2,TGTGCCAGCAGCCAAGAAGGGGCCGTGAACACCGGGGAGCTGTTTTTT,CASSQEGAVNTGELFF
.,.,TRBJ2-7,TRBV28,TGTGCCAGCACCTCCCCAGGACACCCCTCCTACGAGCAGTACTTC,CASTSPGHPSYEQYF
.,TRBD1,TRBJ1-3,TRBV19,TGTGCCAGTATCCAAAGAGGGACAGATAACTCTGGAAACACCATATATTTT,CASIQRGTDNSGNTIYF
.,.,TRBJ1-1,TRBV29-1,TGCATCGGAAAGAAAGGGGGTGGGAACACTGAAGCTTTCTTT,CIGKKGGGNTEAFF
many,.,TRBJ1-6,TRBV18,TGTGCCAGCTCACCGGGGGGGATCTCACCCCTCCACTTT,CASSPGGISPLHF
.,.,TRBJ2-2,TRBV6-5,TGTGCCAGCAGTTCATCGGGGACTGTCTCCACCGGGGAGCTGTTTTTT,CASSSSGTVSTGELFF
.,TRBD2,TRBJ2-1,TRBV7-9,TGTGCCAGCAGCTTCGGACTAGCGGGGGGAAATGAGCAGTTCTTC,CASSFGLAGGNEQFF
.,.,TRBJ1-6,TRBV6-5,TGTGCCAGCACTTTGTTTTGGGGGCTAGATTCACCCCTCCACTTT,CASTLFWGLDSPLHF
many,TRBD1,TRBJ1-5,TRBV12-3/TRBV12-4,TGTGCCAGCAGCCCGACAGGGGTTCAGCCCCAGCATTTT,CASSPTGVQPQHF
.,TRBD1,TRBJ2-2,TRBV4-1,TGCGCCAGCAGCCCAGGGGGCCTTAACACCGGGGAGCTGTTTTTT,CASSPGGLNTGELFF